A single sample is the source of the 29 T cell receptor beta chains below, sequenced in a study of blood T cell repertoires in COVID-19. Measured with immunoSEQ multiplex PCR; TCRdb has only the in-frame clones, and not every one. The sample has around 99,000 clones, over 70% seen once. The material sequenced was peripheral blood. The source of these receptors is a woman aged 45 to 65 with acute or convalescent COVID-19.

The V call is TRBV4-1, the J call TRBJ2-1; TRBD2 matches 10 bases. Losses at the gene ends were 1 base for V and 7 bases for J; bases not matched to a gene: 10. The CDR3 spans 17 residues. Germline values: CDR1 MGHRA, CDR2 YSYEKL. CDR3 DNA: TGCGCCAGCAGCCAAGGTGCAGAGCGGGGGGGCGAGAATGAGCAGTTCTTC. It specifies CASSQGAERGGENEQFF.

The V gene is TRBV18, the J gene TRBJ1-1; D gene ambiguous. Germline loops: CDR1 KGHSH, CDR2 LQKENI. Trimming left V 2 bases short and J 5 bases short, with 15 bases between. CDR3 length: 15 amino acids. The CDR3 spells CASSPGIAGLTEAFF. CDR3 DNA sequence: TGTGCCAGCTCACCAGGTATAGCCGGATTGACTGAAGCTTTCTTT. The full variable domain, rest sourced from reference TRBV18 and TRBJ1-1, is NAGVMQNPRHLVRRRGQEARLRCSPMKGHSHVYWYRQLPEEGLKFMVYLQKENIIDESGMPKERFSAEFPKEGPSILRIQQVVRGDSAAYFCASSPGIAGLTEAFFGQGTRLTVV.

This chain links TRBV5-1 with TRBJ1-5; 9 bases align to TRBD1. J was trimmed by 3 bases and V by 1 base; bases with no gene match: 2. The CDR3 runs 15 residues. Germline-derived CDR1 and CDR2 are SGHRS and YFSETQ. The CDR3 nucleotides read TGCGCCAGCAGCTTGACAGGGGGCAACAATCAGCCCCAGCATTTT. Protein product: CASSLTGGNNQPQHF.

This chain's CDR3 is CASSHGRVDGYTF. CDR3 nucleotide sequence: TGTGCCAGTAGCCACGGCAGGGTCGACGGCTACACCTTC. The chain combines TRBV19 with TRBJ1-2; TRBD1 is a possible D gene (5 bases). Germline CDR1 and CDR2: LNHDA and SQIVND (reference sequence). The CDR3 covers 13 residues. With 6 bases removed from V and 8 bases from J, the gap between germline ends came to 16 bases.

This clone was detected only a few times. The chain recombines TRBV7-3 with TRBJ2-7, with a possible D match to TRBD1 (6 bases). CDR3 length equals 14 residues. Between the trimmed V and J ends, which lost 7 bases and 2 bases, there was a span of 15 bases. Germline CDR1 and CDR2: SGHTA and FQGTGA. CDR3 DNA: TGTGCCAGCAACAGGGTCAAGGCGACCTACGAGCAGTACTTC. As protein: CASNRVKATYEQYF.

V gene TRBV6-4 combines with J gene TRBJ1-5; no firm D call. CDR3 length equals 13 residues. CDR1 MRHNA and CDR2 SNTAGT come from the germline V gene. CDR3 loop: CASGSGGNQPQHF. CDR3 DNA sequence: TGTGCATCGGGAAGTGGGGGCAATCAGCCCCAGCATTTT.

This chain links TRBV5-6 with TRBJ1-5, with a possible D match to TRBD1 (5 bases). CDR3 length equals 16 residues. Trimming pared 0 bases from V and 1 base from J, leaving 11 bases between. The germline CDR1 and CDR2 sequences are SGHDT and YYEEEE. The CDR3 nucleotides read TGTGCCAGCAGCTTGGCCGGGGGAGGAAGCAATCAGCCCCAGCATTTT. Protein: CASSLAGGGSNQPQHF.

The chain has TRBV14 and TRBJ1-1; D is ambiguous. Trimming cost V 0 bases and J 6 bases, with 5 bases left between them. The CDR3 length is 12 residues. Germline V gives CDR1 SGHDN, CDR2 FVKESK. CDR3 in amino acids: CASSQDLSEAFF. The CDR3 DNA reads TGTGCCAGCAGCCAAGACCTCTCTGAAGCTTTCTTT.

As to this clone: Other DNA sequences in this sample translate to the same CDR3. The chain joins TRBV12-3 or TRBV12-4 to TRBJ2-3; D possibly corresponds to TRBD1 (5 bases). V was pared by 3 bases and J by 3 bases, with 7 bases between. This CDR3 has 13 amino acids. The CDR3 is CASSFQGTDTQYF. As DNA, the CDR3 is TGTGCCAGCAGTTTTCAGGGTACAGATACGCAGTATTTT.

The chain uses TRBV7-9 and TRBJ2-5, with a weak D call TRBD2 (6 bases). V shed 2 bases and J shed 5 bases, with 12 bases lying between them. CDR1 SEHNR and CDR2 FQNEAQ come from the germline V gene (reference sequence). The CDR3 covers 14 residues. DNA of the CDR3: TGTGCCAGCAGCTTATACGGGACTCGGGAGACCCAGTACTTC. The encoded protein is CASSLYGTRETQYF. The variable domain in full, with the rest retrieved from reference TRBV7-9 and TRBJ2-5, is DTGVSQNPRHKITKRGQNVTFRCDPISEHNRLYWYRQTLGQGPEFLTYFQNEAQLEKSRLLSDRFSAERPKGSFSTLEIQRTEQGDSAMYLCASSLYGTRETQYFGPGTRLLVL.

The V call is TRBV5-8, the J call TRBJ2-3, with 8 bases identical to TRBD2. The CDR3 has 19 residues. Germline V gives CDR1 SGHTS, CDR2 YDEGEE. V shed 4 bases, J shed 0 bases, and the junction held 16 bases outside the gene matches. CDR3 sequence reads: CASSLGWDLAGSSTDTQYF. CDR3 nucleotides: TGTGCCAGCAGCCTGGGATGGGATTTAGCGGGGAGTAGCACAGATACGCAGTATTTT.

The gene calls are TRBV6-6 and TRBJ1-5; D is unresolved. The CDR3 is 14 residues long. V lost 5 bases, J lost 0 bases, and 8 bases lay in between. The germline V gene has CDR1 MNHNY and CDR2 SVGAGI (reference sequence). The CDR3, as DNA: TGTGCCAGCAGTCCTGTAGATAGCAATCAGCCCCAGCATTTT. This codes for CASSPVDSNQPQHF.

The rearrangement links TRBV19 to TRBJ1-3; D perhaps matches TRBD1 (5 bases). The germline gives CDR1 LNHDA, CDR2 SQIVND (reference sequence). This CDR3 region has 15 residues. With 5 bases removed from V and 4 bases from J, the gap between germline ends came to 15 bases. The CDR3 coding sequence is TGTGCCAGTAGTGGCAGATTGGGGCTCGGAAACACCATATATTTT. Protein sequence: CASSGRLGLGNTIYF.

The chain recombines TRBV7-6 with TRBJ2-1, with D possibly matching TRBD1 (5 bases). CDR1 and CDR2 (germline): SGHVS, FNYEAQ. This CDR3 contains 15 residues. V lost 5 bases and J 3 bases, leaving 14 bases between the germline ends. CDR3 in amino acids: CASSTRQLHYNEQFF. The CDR3 nucleotides read TGTGCCAGCAGCACCCGACAGCTCCACTACAATGAGCAGTTCTTC.

In DNA form, the CDR3 reads TGTGCCATCAGTGGACAGGGGCACCCTAGCTCTGGAAACACCATATATTTT. This encodes CAISGQGHPSSGNTIYF. The chain uses TRBV10-3 and TRBJ1-3; 8 nucleotides align to TRBD1. The CDR3 spans 17 residues. Germline V gives CDR1 ENHRY, CDR2 SYGVKD. Trimming at V came to 4 bases and at J to 0 bases, leaving 8 bases not matched to a gene.

V usage is TRBV5-1 and J usage is TRBJ2-1, with D hard to call. CDR3 length: 12 residues. The V end lost 1 base, the J end lost 10 bases, and 9 bases lay between the germline ends. The V gene's germline CDR1 is SGHRS and CDR2 YFSETQ. The CDR3 spells CASSLSGREQFF. DNA of the CDR3: TGCGCCAGCAGCTTGAGTGGCAGGGAGCAGTTCTTC.

The rearrangement joins TRBV3-1 (or the pseudogene TRBV3-2) to TRBJ1-1, with no clear D. V shed 4 bases and J shed 8 bases, with 14 bases lying between them. The CDR3 sequence is 13 residues long. CDR1 and CDR2 from the germline V gene are LGHDT and YNNKEL (reference sequence). Written as DNA, the CDR3 is TGTGCCAGCAGCCCTTACCCCCAAGAGGAAGCTTTCTTT. It specifies CASSPYPQEEAFF.

The chain joins TRBV19 to TRBJ1-1; D remains ambiguous. The germline V gene encodes CDR1 LNHDA and CDR2 SQIVND (reference sequence). There are 13 residues in the CDR3. The ends were cut back, 6 bases at V and 5 bases at J, with 13 bases in the middle. The CDR3 loop reads CASSRRSQTEAFF. CDR3 sequence (DNA): TGTGCCAGTAGCAGAAGGAGCCAGACTGAAGCTTTCTTT.

This chain uses TRBV24-1 with TRBJ1-5; TRBD1 aligns across 7 bases. CDR3 size: 16 residues. Per germline, CDR1 KGHDR and CDR2 SFDVKD. Trimming removed 2 bases from V and 2 bases from J; junction bases left unmatched: 5. The CDR3 DNA sequence: TGTGCCACCAGTGATTCGACAGGGTGGGGCAATCAGCCCCAGCATTTT. This sequence encodes CATSDSTGWGNQPQHF.

This chain uses TRBV30 with TRBJ1-1; 7 bases match TRBD1. The CDR3 spans 17 residues. Germline trimming cut 0 bases from V and 0 bases from J; bases unmatched to any gene: 10. Germline values: CDR1 GTSNPN, CDR2 SVGIG (reference sequence). The CDR3 reads CAWSVQGVSTLNTEAFF. The CDR3 coding sequence is TGTGCCTGGAGTGTTCAGGGGGTCTCCACTTTGAACACTGAAGCTTTCTTT.

The chain uses TRBV10-3 and TRBJ2-2; the match to TRBD2 covers 7 bases. The CDR3 is made up of 14 amino acids. Trimming took 4 bases from V and 5 from J; bases not matched to a gene: 4. CDR1 is ENHRY, CDR2 SYGVKD, per germline. CDR3 nucleotide sequence: TGTGCCATCAGTGGGGCTAGCGGAACCGGGGAGCTGTTTTTT. Translated: CAISGASGTGELFF.

This chain links TRBV27 with TRBJ1-6; D might be TRBD1 (5 bases). Trimming cost V 6 bases and J 10 bases, with 16 bases left between them. This CDR3 region has 14 residues. Germline V CDR1 and CDR2: MNHEY, SMNVEV (reference sequence). The CDR3 DNA reads as TGTGCCAGCAGCCGGGGGGACCTTAGATCACCCCTCCACTTT. It codes for CASSRGDLRSPLHF.

The gene calls are TRBV7-9 and TRBJ1-4; no clear D. The ends were cut back, 2 bases at V and 7 bases at J, with 11 bases in the middle. This CDR3 spans 14 amino acids. The V gene's germline CDR1 is SEHNR and CDR2 FQNEAQ (reference sequence). For the CDR3, the DNA is TGTGCCAGCAGCTTATCTGCCGGAGGTGAAAAACTGTTTTTT. As protein: CASSLSAGGEKLFF. Filled out from reference TRBV7-9 and TRBJ1-4, the complete variable domain reads DTGVSQNPRHKITKRGQNVTFRCDPISEHNRLYWYRQTLGQGPEFLTYFQNEAQLEKSRLLSDRFSAERPKGSFSTLEIQRTEQGDSAMYLCASSLSAGGEKLFFGSGTQLSVL.

This chain joins TRBV6-1 and TRBJ2-7, with 12 bases matching TRBD2. The CDR3 contains 19 residues. Germline CDR1 reads MNHNS; CDR2 reads SASEGT. After removal of 1 base from V and 6 bases from J, the junction contained 16 bases not matched to a gene. The CDR3, as DNA: TGTGCCAGCAGTGAAGATGGGCTAGCGGGGGGGCCAGAGTTCATCGAGCAGTACTTC. Translated, it gives CASSEDGLAGGPEFIEQYF.

This sequence joins TRBV3-1 (or the pseudogene TRBV3-2) and TRBJ1-2; the D gene is possibly TRBD1 (6 bases). Trimming removed 7 bases from V and 13 bases from J, with 22 bases in between. This CDR3 has 13 amino acids. Per the germline V gene, CDR1 is LGHDT and CDR2 is YNNKEL (reference sequence). The CDR3 bases are TGTGCCAGCAACCTCCGGGGGGCAGGGCAAATCACCTTC. Translation gives CASNLRGAGQITF.

The V gene is TRBV3-1 (or the pseudogene TRBV3-2), the J gene TRBJ2-1; 8 bases agree with TRBD1. Per the germline V gene, CDR1 is LGHDT and CDR2 is YNNKEL (reference sequence). This CDR3 is 15 amino acids long. With 5 bases clipped from V and 6 bases from J, the junction kept 9 bases outside the gene matches. The CDR3: CASSSGGGAINEQFF. For the CDR3, the DNA is TGTGCCAGCAGCTCAGGGGGCGGGGCGATCAATGAGCAGTTCTTC.

This sequence joins TRBV4-1 and TRBJ1-2; the D gene is possibly TRBD1 (6 bases). The V end was cut by 0 bases, the J end by 4 bases, with 12 bases between. Germline CDR1 is MGHRA and CDR2 is YSYEKL. The CDR3 length is 15 residues. CDR3 region: CASSQDKTGLYGYTF. The CDR3 DNA is TGCGCCAGCAGCCAAGATAAGACAGGCCTCTATGGCTACACCTTC.

V and J are TRBV5-5 and TRBJ2-1; TRBD2 is a possible D gene (6 bases). CDR1 is SGHKS and CDR2 is YYEKEE in the germline V gene (reference sequence). V shed 6 bases and J shed 6 bases, with 16 bases lying between them. The CDR3 is made up of 14 amino acids. DNA for the CDR3: TGTGCCAGCACCGGGACTTTCGGCCCCAATGAGCAGTTCTTC. Translated, it gives CASTGTFGPNEQFF.

The rearrangement links TRBV6-5 to TRBJ1-3; D remains unclear. From germline, CDR1 is MNHEY and CDR2 SVGAGI. CDR3 length: 14 residues. V was shortened by 7 bases and J by 4 bases, with 14 bases between the two germline ends. The CDR3 reads CASMIGEGGNTIYF. The DNA of the CDR3 is TGTGCCAGCATGATCGGGGAGGGAGGAAACACCATATATTTT.